These T cell receptor beta chains were read from a single sample in a study of blood T cells in healthy people across ages. Using its own MiXCR run on the 5' RACE reads, TCRdb lists one record per CDR3 protein. The profile shows fewer than 700,000 distinct CDR3 sequences, around 38% of them singletons. The specimen sequenced was blood. Receptor source: an elderly man in good health. Both conserved end residues are part of each CDR3. The order of the fields is CDR3 protein, CDR3 DNA, J gene, CDR3 length, D gene, V gene, clone size. D genes are given only for firm matches. Clone size is shown for a subset of rows, as once, few, many or a class of expanded clone.

CASRVWDRHQPQHF	TGCGCCAGCAGGGTTTGGGACAGACATCAGCCCCAGCATTTT	TRBJ1-5	14	TRBD1	TRBV5-1	few
CASSETRVRVETQYF	TGTGCCAGCAGTGAAACCAGGGTCCGGGTAGAGACCCAGTACTTC	TRBJ2-5	15	NA	TRBV2	NA
CASSSISGLEQFF	TGTGCCAGCAGTTCCATTAGCGGTTTGGAGCAGTTCTTC	TRBJ2-1	13	NA	TRBV6-2/TRBV6-3	NA
CASSHSFQPNEQFF	TGTGCCAGCTCACACAGCTTTCAACCCAATGAGCAGTTCTTC	TRBJ2-1	14	NA	TRBV18	many
CASRTAGTIGTQYF	TGTGCCAGCAGGACTGCTGGGACGATAGGTACGCAGTATTTT	TRBJ2-3	14	NA	TRBV28	NA
CASITRSRGSYNEQFF	TGTGCCAGCATCACCAGGTCCAGGGGCTCCTACAATGAGCAGTTCTTC	TRBJ2-1	16	NA	TRBV27	NA
CSARNSGGYNEQYF	TGCAGTGCTCGGAATAGCGGGGGATACAATGAGCAGTACTTC	TRBJ2-7	14	TRBD2	TRBV20-1	NA
CSAQARGAEWEETQYF	TGCAGTGCTCAAGCCCGGGGGGCAGAATGGGAAGAGACCCAGTACTTC	TRBJ2-5	16	NA	TRBV20-1	many
CASSAGKANTDTQYF	TGTGCCAGCAGTGCCGGGAAGGCAAACACAGATACGCAGTATTTT	TRBJ2-3	15	NA	TRBV7-8	NA
CSASYNEQFF	TGCAGTGCTAGCTACAATGAGCAGTTCTTC	TRBJ2-1	10	NA	TRBV20-1	many
CSVPDGPYEQYF	TGCAGTGTACCGGACGGCCCCTACGAGCAGTACTTC	TRBJ2-7	12	NA	TRBV20-1	NA
CASSMIGQGGTEAFF	TGTGCCAGTAGTATGATCGGGCAGGGCGGCACTGAAGCTTTCTTT	TRBJ1-1	15	NA	TRBV19	few
CAGSSGRGEQYF	TGTGCCGGCAGCTCTGGACGCGGCGAGCAGTACTTC	TRBJ2-7	12	NA	TRBV7-2	once
CASSGPPSVSSTDTQYF	TGTGCCAGCAGCGGCCCTCCCTCAGTATCTAGCACAGATACGCAGTATTTT	TRBJ2-3	17	NA	TRBV5-6	NA
CASSQARGWRYGYTF	TGTGCCAGCAGCCAAGCCAGGGGTTGGAGGTATGGCTACACCTTC	TRBJ1-2	15	NA	TRBV3-1	few
CASRPGGSSYNEQYF	TGTGCCAGCAGGCCGGGGGGGAGCTCCTACAATGAGCAGTACTTC	TRBJ2-7	15	TRBD2	TRBV6-5	NA
CASSSSGHSYEQYF	TGTGCCAGCAGTTCCTCGGGACACTCCTACGAGCAGTACTTC	TRBJ2-7	14	NA	TRBV6-5	once
CASSYGDRDTEAFF	TGTGCCAGCAGTTACGGGGACAGGGACACTGAAGCTTTCTTT	TRBJ1-1	14	TRBD1	TRBV6-5	NA
CASSASLGTVGYTF	TGTGCCAGCAGCGCGAGTCTCGGGACAGTTGGCTACACCTTC	TRBJ1-2	14	TRBD1	TRBV9	few
CASSQAVRRSETQYF	TGTGCCAGCAGCCAAGCCGTACGCCGGTCAGAGACCCAGTACTTC	TRBJ2-5	15	NA	TRBV3-1	NA
CASSYWRQGRDGYTF	TGTGCCAGCAGTTACTGGCGACAGGGACGTGATGGCTACACCTTC	TRBJ1-2	15	TRBD1	TRBV6-2/TRBV6-3	NA
CASSSPIVGRTNEKLFF	TGTGCCAGCAGCTCCCCGATTGTAGGGCGGACTAATGAAAAACTGTTTTTT	TRBJ1-4	17	NA	TRBV7-9	NA